Below are 25 T cell receptor beta chains sequenced from a single sample in a study of graft-versus-host responses after intestinal transplantation. This table comes from immunoSEQ multiplex PCR, and its TCRdb copy is limited to in-frame clones, with some not included. The sample contains under 65,000 clones, roughly 93% of which appear only once. What these receptors recognize is not known. The source material was unstimulated CD4+ T cells sorted from spleen or lymph node cells, sampled before transplant. All receptors come from a human donor who was the organ donor for an intestinal transplant.

The chain has TRBV10-3 and TRBJ2-3; TRBD2 agrees at 8 bases. The length of the CDR3 is 14 residues. The trim removed 10 bases at V and 6 bases at J, leaving 12 bases unmatched. In germline, CDR1 is ENHRY, CDR2 SYGVKD. The CDR3 is CATGGEQGADTQYF. CDR3 sequence (DNA): TGTGCCACCGGGGGGGAGCAAGGCGCGGATACGCAGTATTTT.

V is TRBV5-4 and J is TRBJ1-2; tentative D call: TRBD1 (5 bases). The CDR3 contains 14 residues. The germline V and J ends were trimmed by 2 bases and 5 bases, with 13 bases remaining between them. CDR1 and CDR2 (germline): SGHNT, YYREEE (reference sequence). The DNA for the CDR3 is TGTGCCAGCAGCTTAGGTGGGACGGGGTATGGCTACACCTTC. It is translated as CASSLGGTGYGYTF. The variable domain in full, with the rest retrieved from reference TRBV5-4 and TRBJ1-2, is ETGVTQSPTHLIKTRGQQVTLRCSSQSGHNTVSWYQQALGQGPQFIFQYYREEENGRGNFPPRFSGLQFPNYSSELNVNALELDDSALYLCASSLGGTGYGYTFGSGTRLTVV.

The CDR3 region has the DNA TGTGCCAGCTCACCGAAGACCGGGACAGGGGGCGGGGGAAACACCATATATTTT. This translates into CASSPKTGTGGGGNTIYF. The chain carries TRBV18 and TRBJ1-3, with 12 bases fitting TRBD1. Germline loops: CDR1 KGHSH, CDR2 LQKENI. Unmatched junction bases numbered 10, after V lost 3 bases and J lost 4 bases. The CDR3 has 18 residues.

The chain couples TRBV23-1 to TRBJ2-3, with TRBD1 matching 8 bases. TRBV23-1 is assigned to the ORF class and has an uncertain function. J lost 1 base, V lost 2 bases, and 2 bases had no gene match. The CDR3 is made up of 15 amino acids. CDR3 protein: CASSQPGQGTDTQYF. CDR3 sequence (DNA): TGCGCCAGCAGTCAACCGGGACAGGGCACAGATACGCAGTATTTT.

The chain couples TRBV6-5 to TRBJ1-4, with D possibly matching TRBD1 (5 bases). Germline V gives CDR1 MNHEY, CDR2 SVGAGI. V was trimmed by 2 bases and J by 0 bases, leaving 7 bases between them. The CDR3 loop spans 15 amino acids. CDR3: CASSYGGATNEKLFF. The CDR3 DNA is TGTGCCAGCAGTTACGGGGGAGCAACTAATGAAAAACTGTTTTTT.

The chain has TRBV19 and TRBJ1-2, with D maybe TRBD1 (5 bases). Trimming removed 3 bases at V and 4 bases at J, with 12 bases between. This CDR3 is 14 amino acids long. The germline CDR1 and CDR2 sequences are LNHDA and SQIVND (reference sequence). The CDR3 sequence is CASSIREGIYGYTF. The CDR3 region has the DNA TGTGCCAGTAGTATTCGGGAGGGGATCTATGGCTACACCTTC.

J is TRBJ2-1 and V is TRBV5-1; 8 nucleotides agree with TRBD1. The CDR3 consists of 16 residues. After removal of 4 bases from V and 4 bases from J, the junction contained 10 bases not matched to a gene. Germline CDR1 is SGHRS and CDR2 is YFSETQ. In DNA form, the CDR3 reads TGCGCCAGCAGCACCTGGGACAGGCTAGAGTACAATGAGCAGTTCTTC. Encoded protein: CASSTWDRLEYNEQFF.

Comments on this clone: This same CDR3 is encoded by further DNA sequences in the sample. This chain joins TRBV5-1 and TRBJ1-4; possibly TRBD1 for D (5 bases). CDR3 size: 14 residues. Trimming stripped 0 bases from V and 5 bases from J, with 8 bases between. Germline CDR1 and CDR2: SGHRS and YFSETQ. The CDR3 DNA follows: TGCGCCAGCAGCTTGGCGGGGGGAAATGAAAAACTGTTTTTT. It encodes CASSLAGGNEKLFF.

This sequence joins TRBV13 and TRBJ2-5; D not resolved. The CDR3 spans 14 residues. From germline, CDR1 is PRHDT and CDR2 FYEKMQ (reference sequence). V lost 3 bases and J 6 bases, leaving 14 bases between the germline ends. DNA for the CDR3: TGTGCCAGCAGCTTCTCGAGGATGGTGCAGACCCAGTACTTC. Translated: CASSFSRMVQTQYF.

A few counts support this clone. The chain couples TRBV6-6 to TRBJ2-5; tentative D call: TRBD2 (6 bases). Trimming took 5 bases from V and 1 from J, leaving 11 bases between them. Germline-derived CDR1 and CDR2 are MNHNY and SVGAGI (reference sequence). This CDR3 contains 14 residues. The CDR3: CASSGGGPQETQYF. The DNA for the CDR3 is TGTGCCAGCAGTGGTGGAGGGCCCCAAGAGACCCAGTACTTC.

This chain uses TRBV6-1 with TRBJ1-1, with D perhaps TRBD1 (5 bases). Germline lookup yields CDR1 MNHNS and CDR2 SASEGT. This CDR3 is 14 amino acids long. V gave up 11 bases and J gave up 2 bases, with 18 bases separating them. For the CDR3, the DNA is TGTGCCTGCGGGGGGAGGTTAGTCAACACTGAAGCTTTCTTT. Its protein is CACGGRLVNTEAFF.

This clone occurred once. This chain joins TRBV25-1 and TRBJ2-7, with 7 bases matching TRBD2. The J segment lost 4 bases and the V segment lost 5 bases, leaving 17 bases of the junction unmatched. Germline CDR1 is MGHDK and CDR2 is SYGVNS. This CDR3 spans 17 amino acids. The CDR3 spells CASSSNLQERGVYEQYF. For the CDR3, the DNA is TGTGCCAGCAGTTCTAACCTCCAGGAGCGGGGCGTATACGAGCAGTACTTC.

This chain links TRBV11-2 with TRBJ2-5, with 15 bases lining up with TRBD2. Germline loops: CDR1 SGHAT, CDR2 FQNNGV. Trimming took 4 bases from V and 4 from J; bases not matched to a gene: 1. This CDR3 has 15 amino acids. The CDR3 loop is CASSWTSGGAETQYF. In DNA form, the CDR3 reads TGTGCCAGCAGCTGGACTAGCGGGGGGGCAGAGACCCAGTACTTC.

The count of this clone is one. The chain joins TRBV7-6 to TRBJ2-2; tentative D call: TRBD1 (5 bases). The CDR3 consists of 14 residues. V lost 2 bases and J lost 3, with 7 bases in between. Germline V CDR1 and CDR2: SGHVS, FNYEAQ. Here the CDR3 DNA reads TGTGCCAGCAGCTTAAGCAGGGACACCGGGGAGCTGTTTTTT. Its protein product is CASSLSRDTGELFF.

The V gene is TRBV4-3, the J gene TRBJ2-3; D gene unclear. This CDR3 region has 14 residues. In germline, CDR1 is LGHNA, CDR2 YSLEER. V was pared by 0 bases and J by 4 bases, with 8 bases between. The CDR3 protein is CASSQDAGADTQYF. The CDR3 DNA follows: TGCGCCAGCAGCCAAGACGCTGGGGCAGATACGCAGTATTTT.

The rearrangement links TRBV6-5 to TRBJ1-6; 9 bases are a match to TRBD1. The J segment lost 9 bases and the V segment lost 5 bases, leaving 8 bases of the junction unmatched. The CDR3 consists of 15 residues. Germline loops: CDR1 MNHEY, CDR2 SVGAGI. CDR3: CASSPQGAAISPLHF. In DNA form, the CDR3 reads TGTGCCAGCAGTCCACAGGGGGCTGCCATTTCACCCCTCCACTTT.

This clone was seen a single time. The chain combines TRBV9 with TRBJ2-7; TRBD2 matches at 9 bases. The germline V gene encodes CDR1 SGDLS and CDR2 YYNGEE. The junction had 4 bases not matched to a gene; V was cut back by 0 bases and J by 3 bases. The CDR3 covers 15 residues. The CDR3 bases are TGTGCCAGCAGCGTAGGTGCGGGGGGGCGCTACGAGCAGTACTTC. As protein: CASSVGAGGRYEQYF.

The chain has TRBV6-1 and TRBJ2-7, with a weak D call TRBD2 (5 bases). CDR3 size: 11 residues. The V gene lost 5 bases and the J gene lost 10 bases, with 12 bases spanning the gap. Germline V CDR1 and CDR2: MNHNS, SASEGT. For the CDR3, the DNA is TGTGCCAGCAGTTTCGGGGTGGGACAGTACTTC. This translates into CASSFGVGQYF.

This clone was counted once. This sequence joins TRBV4-1 and TRBJ1-3; no clear D. The germline V gene encodes CDR1 MGHRA and CDR2 YSYEKL. V was clipped by 2 bases and J by 0 bases, with 8 bases between them. The CDR3 has 15 amino acids. In DNA, the CDR3 is TGCGCCAGCAGCCAAACGGGCACCTCTGGAAACACCATATATTTT. Translation gives CASSQTGTSGNTIYF.

The chain joins TRBV19 to TRBJ2-3, with 9 bases aligning to TRBD1. Germline-derived CDR1 and CDR2 are LNHDA and SQIVND (reference sequence). The CDR3 length is 16 residues. V gave up 5 bases and J gave up 4 bases; unmatched junction bases: 10. The CDR3 sequence is CASSLRTGAVADTQYF. The CDR3 DNA reads as TGTGCCAGTAGTCTTAGGACAGGGGCAGTGGCAGATACGCAGTATTTT.

The chain uses TRBV6-6 and TRBJ2-5; D remains ambiguous. The DNA end lines up better with TRBJ2-7; the J call may be wrong. CDR1 and CDR2 (germline): MNHNY, SVGAGI (reference sequence). This CDR3 spans 14 amino acids. CDR3 DNA: TGTGCCAGCAGTTCCCAGGCCCAGTTCTACGAGCAGTACTTC. Residues: CASSSQAQFYEQYF.

This rearrangement joins TRBV30 to TRBJ2-5; D unresolved. Trimming cost V 4 bases and J 2 bases, with 11 bases left between them. The length of the CDR3 is 13 residues. From germline, CDR1 is GTSNPN and CDR2 SVGIG (reference sequence). CDR3 sequence: CAWTPHVQETQYF. The CDR3 bases are TGTGCCTGGACACCCCATGTACAAGAGACCCAGTACTTC.

This chain links TRBV30 with TRBJ1-4, with 9 bases matching TRBD1. J gave up 11 bases and V 0 bases, and 7 bases lay outside the gene matches. The CDR3 is 14 residues long. Germline V CDR1 and CDR2: GTSNPN, SVGIG (reference sequence). The CDR3 nucleotides read TGTGCCTGGAGTGTAGAGGGACAGGGTTCGAAACTGTTTTTT. Protein: CAWSVEGQGSKLFF. Based on the CDR3 plus reference TRBV30 and TRBJ1-4, the full variable domain is SQTIHQWPATLVQPVGSPLSLECTVEGTSNPNLYWYRQAAGRGLQLLFYSVGIGQISSEVPQNLSASRPQDRQFILSSKKLLLSDSGFYLCAWSVEGQGSKLFFGSGTQLSVL.

This chain links TRBV4-2 with TRBJ1-3, with TRBD1 matching over 7 bases. V lost 4 bases to trimming and J lost 0 bases; unmatched junction nucleotides: 3. Germline values: CDR1 LGHNA, CDR2 YNFKEQ. The CDR3 loop spans 15 amino acids. The CDR3 sequence: CASSPRDSSGNTIYF. Written as DNA, the CDR3 is TGTGCCAGCAGCCCCCGGGACAGCTCTGGAAACACCATATATTTT.

The V call is TRBV19, the J call TRBJ2-1; 9 nucleotides line up with TRBD2. The CDR3 sequence is 15 residues long. V gave up 5 bases and J gave up 2 bases; unmatched junction bases: 4. Germline V gene lookup returns CDR1 LNHDA and CDR2 SQIVND (reference sequence). CDR3 sequence reads: CASSRRGGAYNEQFF. The CDR3 DNA is TGTGCCAGTAGTCGGCGGGGGGGCGCCTACAATGAGCAGTTCTTC.